The entry below describes one T cell receptor beta chain. Its matching antigen is unknown. Cultured CD4+ T-cell DNA underwent Oncomine TCR Beta short-read sequencing. MiXCR, applied by TCRdb to the PCR reads, yields one record per CDR3 protein. The sample carries over 15,000 distinct CDR3 sequences, 53% recorded once. The data stem from a study of vaccination and CD4 T cells after COVID-19. Study context: Convalescent patients had positive nasal swab PCR results for SARS-CoV-2. Disease was mild in fewer than 10 and severe in one. Six men and four women formed the convalescents, two being Hispanic. Blood was drawn a median around 66 days post second dose, range 14 to 241. Overlapping peptides covering the spike proteins of SARS-CoV-2, HCoV-NL63, HCoV-OC43 and HCoV-229E were added to stimulate cells.

Treatment in this sample: approximately 11-day PBMC culture with coronavirus spike peptide pools or control peptides (ViraFEST assay). CDR1 is MNHEY and CDR2 is SVGAGI in the germline V gene. The CDR3 is 16 amino acids. V was cut by 3 bases and J by 0 bases, with 15 bases left in between. The rearrangement uses TRBV6-5 and TRBJ2-7; D possibly uses TRBD1 or TRBD2 (6 bases each). The receptor comes from a human donor who had recovered from COVID-19. Specimen: CD4+ T cells from blood, cultured in vitro, collected before SARS-CoV-2 vaccination. The CDR3 reads CASSYRGDPRSYEQYF. CDR3 nucleotide sequence: TGTGCCAGCAGTTATAGGGGGGATCCACGCTCCTACGAGCAGTACTTC.